The next 21 T cell receptor beta chains were all read from a single sample in a study of response to subunit inactivated influenza vaccine (dated by TCRdb to 2017 to 2018). The method behind the library was RT-PCR. Sequenced using an Illumina HiSeq 2500. TCRdb redid the processing of the public reads, applying fastp at Q25 and MiXCR, and retained in-frame beta chains. Rows with a matching CDR3 protein are joined into one entry that keeps the most common DNA and genes. Recorded for this sample are more than 450,000 distinct CDR3 sequences; 7.6% of them occurred a single time. The top ten constitute 10% to 15% of the sample. Sequences were derived from PBMCs from blood, sampled less than 30 months after vaccination. The receptors shown here come from a man between 50 and 69 years old who received an inactivated influenza vaccine. Donor details come from another sample of the same person, matched by shared clones.

The chain employs TRBV20-1 and TRBJ1-4, with 8 bases matching TRBD1. V lost 6 bases to trimming and J lost 8 bases; unmatched junction nucleotides: 8. CDR1 and CDR2 (germline): DFQATT, SNEGSKA (reference sequence). This CDR3 region has 13 residues. CDR3 nucleotide sequence: TGCAGTGCCCGGTCAGGGGGCCAGGAAAAACTGTTTTTT. Encoded protein: CSARSGGQEKLFF.

The CDR3: CASSYGPGVSGKLFF. The CDR3 DNA reads TGTGCCAGCAGTTACGGCCCTGGGGTGTCGGGGAAGCTGTTTTTT. The J gene is TRBJ2-2, the V gene TRBV6-2 or TRBV6-3; maybe TRBD2 (5 bases). Trimming took 2 bases from V and 12 from J, leaving 19 bases between them. The CDR3 has 15 amino acids. Per the germline V gene, CDR1 is MNHEY and CDR2 is SVGEGT.

This clonotype occurred a few times. The chain has TRBV4-3 and TRBJ1-2; D is ambiguous. The CDR3 has 13 residues. CDR1 is LGHNA and CDR2 is YSLEER in the germline V gene. V lost 1 base, J lost 4 bases, and 7 bases lay in between. The CDR3 sequence is CASSQVGSYGYTF. The CDR3 DNA sequence: TGCGCCAGCAGCCAAGTAGGGAGCTATGGCTACACCTTC.

There are a few counts of this clonotype. The chain has TRBV29-1 and TRBJ2-1, with D perhaps matching TRBD1 (6 bases). V lost 4 bases and J 0 bases, leaving 10 bases between the germline ends. Germline V gene lookup returns CDR1 SQVTM and CDR2 ANQGSEA. The CDR3 runs to 14 residues. CDR3 bases: TGCAGCGTTGTAGGACAGAGCTCCTACAATGAGCAGTTCTTC. Amino acids: CSVVGQSSYNEQFF.

This clonotype was recorded many times. V and J are TRBV5-5 and TRBJ2-7, with 9 nucleotides matching TRBD1. CDR1 is SGHKS, CDR2 YYEKEE, per germline (reference sequence). V was pared by 5 bases and J by 3 bases, with 6 bases of the junction left unmatched. This CDR3 is 14 amino acids long. CDR3 region: CASSRGQGIYEQYF. The CDR3 nucleotides are TGTGCCAGCAGTCGTGGACAGGGGATCTACGAGCAGTACTTC.

This clonotype was counted a few times. This chain links TRBV7-9 with TRBJ1-2; D gene unclear. The germline gives CDR1 SEHNR, CDR2 FQNEAQ (reference sequence). The CDR3 contains 13 residues. Trimming pared 4 bases from V and 4 bases from J, leaving 10 bases between. The chain's CDR3 is CASSSRVSYGYTF. CDR3 DNA sequence: TGTGCCAGCAGCTCCCGGGTCTCCTATGGCTACACCTTC.

This clonotype occurred many times. The chain links TRBV6-5 to TRBJ2-1, with a weak D call TRBD1 (6 bases). CDR1 and CDR2 (germline): MNHEY, SVGAGI. The CDR3 is 14 amino acids. Trimming took off 2 bases at V and 6 bases at J, with 11 bases between the two ends. In DNA, the CDR3 is TGTGCCAGCAGTTACGGGCGAGGGGGCAATGAGCAGTTCTTC. Amino acids: CASSYGRGGNEQFF.

The chain combines TRBV14 with TRBJ1-2; D is unclear. The CDR3 runs to 12 residues. Trimming stripped 1 base from V and 3 bases from J, with 3 bases between. Germline V gene data show CDR1 as SGHDN and CDR2 as FVKESK. CDR3 amino acids: CASSQGHYGYTF. The CDR3 DNA reads as TGTGCCAGCAGCCAAGGACACTATGGCTACACCTTC.

The J gene is TRBJ1-1, the V gene TRBV10-3; the D gene is possibly TRBD1 (6 bases). V shed 0 bases and J shed 4 bases, with 12 bases lying between them. CDR3 length: 15 amino acids. Germline CDR1 and CDR2: ENHRY and SYGVKD. CDR3 bases: TGTGCCATCAGTGAGTCTACAGGGATCGGCACTGAAGCTTTCTTT. Translation: CAISESTGIGTEAFF.

In this sample, this clonotype turned up many times. The rearrangement links TRBV7-3 to TRBJ2-2; 12 nucleotides match TRBD2. The CDR3 covers 17 residues. With V trimmed by 1 base and J by 7 bases, 7 bases remained unmatched. Germline V gives CDR1 SGHTA, CDR2 FQGTGA. The CDR3 coding sequence is TGTGCCAGCAGCTTAAAACTAGCGGGAGGAGATATCGGGGAGCTGTTTTTT. This sequence encodes CASSLKLAGGDIGELFF.

This clonotype has more than one count but fewer than ten. The chain couples TRBV7-8 to TRBJ2-7; D is possibly TRBD2 (5 bases). Per germline, CDR1 SGHVS and CDR2 FQNEAQ. The CDR3 has 14 amino acids. The V end lost 4 bases, the J end lost 3 bases, and 13 bases lay between the germline ends. The CDR3 DNA reads TGTGCCAGCAGCTCGGCGGGCAGGTTCTACGAGCAGTACTTC. This codes for CASSSAGRFYEQYF.

In its sample, this clonotype was seen a few times. The chain links TRBV7-9 to TRBJ2-1; no clear D gene. Germline CDR1 SEHNR, CDR2 FQNEAQ (reference sequence). CDR3 size: 12 residues. V lost 4 bases to trimming and J lost 12 bases, with 13 bases between them. The CDR3 coding sequence is TGTGCCAGCAGCTCTACTGGGGTCAGGCAGTTCTTC. Translated, it gives CASSSTGVRQFF.

This clonotype was observed a handful of times. V usage is TRBV12-3 or TRBV12-4 and J usage is TRBJ2-3; 10 nucleotides align to TRBD1. CDR3 length: 20 residues. The V segment lost 5 bases and the J segment 0 bases; nucleotides outside the gene matches: 17. In nucleotides, the CDR3 is TGTGCCAGCAGTCGTACTGGAGCCGGGACAGGGGACCGTAGCACAGATACGCAGTATTTT. Protein sequence: CASSRTGAGTGDRSTDTQYF.

The chain carries TRBV7-8 and TRBJ1-6, with no clear D. The CDR3 has 16 amino acids. Between the trimmed V and J ends, which lost 3 bases and 0 bases, there was a span of 9 bases. Germline V gene sequence: CDR1 SGHVS, CDR2 FQNEAQ. Written as DNA, the CDR3 is TGTGCCAGCAGCTTTAGGGCCAGCTCCTATAATTCACCCCTCCACTTT. Its protein is CASSFRASSYNSPLHF.

DNA for the CDR3: TGCAGTGCCAGACAGCACATGAACACTGAAGCTTTCTTT. The encoded protein is CSARQHMNTEAFF. The rearrangement uses TRBV20-1 and TRBJ1-1, with D maybe TRBD1 (5 bases). V shed 6 bases and J shed 0 bases, with 11 bases lying between them. CDR3 size: 13 residues. Germline V gene data show CDR1 as DFQATT and CDR2 as SNEGSKA (reference sequence).

This clonotype showed up just a few times. This chain joins TRBV27 and TRBJ1-2, with D perhaps matching TRBD1 (6 bases). Germline CDR1 MNHEY, CDR2 SMNVEV (reference sequence). V lost 0 bases to trimming and J lost 6 bases, with 11 bases between them. This CDR3 has 14 amino acids. CDR3 loop: CASSLSLQGHGYTF. The CDR3 bases are TGTGCCAGCAGTTTATCGCTACAGGGCCATGGCTACACCTTC.

This clonotype was recorded a few times. The gene calls are TRBV7-7 and TRBJ2-5; D ambiguous. V was trimmed by 3 bases and J by 7 bases, leaving 21 bases between them. Germline CDR1 reads SSHAT; CDR2 reads FNYEAQ (reference sequence). There are 16 residues in the CDR3. The CDR3 loop is CASSLDIAFTGWTQYF. The CDR3 DNA reads TGTGCCAGCAGCTTGGATATAGCCTTCACCGGATGGACCCAGTACTTC.

J is TRBJ2-7 and V is TRBV20-1; 7 positions agree with TRBD2. The CDR3 spans 14 residues. The trim removed 3 bases at V and 0 bases at J, leaving 5 bases unmatched. In germline, CDR1 is DFQATT, CDR2 SNEGSKA (reference sequence). The CDR3 sequence is CSARGGRSSYEQYF. The CDR3 region has the DNA TGCAGTGCTAGGGGGGGGAGAAGCTCCTACGAGCAGTACTTC.

This clonotype was recorded a few times. The gene calls are TRBV24-1 and TRBJ2-7, with a tentative D call TRBD1 (6 bases). In germline, CDR1 is KGHDR, CDR2 SFDVKD. The V end was cut by 5 bases, the J end by 4 bases, with 20 bases between. The CDR3 spans 16 residues. The CDR3: CATSAGPRTERYEQYF. The CDR3 DNA follows: TGTGCCACCAGTGCCGGCCCGCGGACAGAGAGGTACGAGCAGTACTTC.

The J gene is TRBJ2-6, the V gene TRBV6-1; D assignment may be TRBD1 or TRBD2 (8 bases each). Germline V gene data show CDR1 as MNHNS and CDR2 as SASEGT. The CDR3 consists of 19 residues. With 7 bases removed from V and 0 bases from J, the gap between germline ends came to 22 bases. CDR3 region: CASTGGDRPARSGANVLTF. CDR3 sequence (DNA): TGTGCCAGCACGGGAGGGGACAGGCCAGCCCGCTCTGGGGCCAACGTCCTGACTTTC.

This clonotype was detected only a few times. This chain connects TRBV5-6 to TRBJ2-7, with D possibly TRBD2 on 6 matching bases. V gave up 0 bases and J gave up 2 bases, with 12 bases separating them. From germline, CDR1 is SGHDT and CDR2 YYEEEE. This CDR3 is 15 amino acids long. The CDR3 region is CASSLAGVLAYEQYF. The CDR3 nucleotides read TGTGCCAGCAGCTTGGCGGGAGTCTTAGCCTACGAGCAGTACTTC.